These 14 T cell receptor beta chains were sequenced from one sample in a study of cytomegalovirus exposure and HLA in healthy donors. The protocol was immunoSEQ multiplex PCR, while the TCRdb copy is restricted to in-frame clones and leaves out a portion. The table records 100,000 to 150,000 clones, roughly nine tenths of them present only once. The sample taken for sequencing was PBMCs. The receptors come from a woman younger than 30 in good health and CMV-seronegative.

The CDR3 sequence is CAISESSYRLSTGELFF. The CDR3 DNA follows: TGTGCCATCAGTGAGTCGAGCTACAGGCTTTCCACCGGGGAGCTGTTTTTT. V and J are TRBV10-3 and TRBJ2-2; tentatively, D is TRBD1 (5 bases). The ends were cut back, 0 bases at V and 4 bases at J, with 15 bases in the middle. This CDR3 has 17 residues. Germline loops: CDR1 ENHRY, CDR2 SYGVKD.

The genes are TRBV27 and TRBJ2-5; possible D gene TRBD1, 6 bases. Germline CDR1 MNHEY, CDR2 SMNVEV (reference sequence). CDR3 size: 15 residues. V was pared by 6 bases and J by 4 bases, with 18 bases between. The chain's CDR3 is CASRVRRTEVETQYF. CDR3 in DNA: TGTGCCAGCAGAGTAAGAAGGACAGAGGTAGAGACCCAGTACTTC.

This clone was observed a single time. CDR3 bases: TGCGCCAGCAGTTGGGACAGGGAAACGAACATTCAGTACTTC. This translates into CASSWDRETNIQYF. The genes are TRBV10-1 and TRBJ2-4; the match to TRBD1 covers 9 bases. CDR1 and CDR2 (germline): WNHNN, SYGVQD (reference sequence). This CDR3 contains 14 residues. The ends lost 5 bases at V and 7 bases at J; junction bases unmatched: 6.

This clone was recorded only once. V gene TRBV28 combines with J gene TRBJ1-2; 12 bases are shared with TRBD1. CDR1 MDHEN and CDR2 SYDVKM come from the germline V gene. The CDR3 sequence is 15 residues long. Trimming removed 5 bases from V and 4 bases from J; junction bases left unmatched: 5. The CDR3 bases are TGTGCCAGCAGTACGGCGGGACAGGGGGCCTATGGCTACACCTTC. Translation gives CASSTAGQGAYGYTF.

This chain connects TRBV6-7 to TRBJ1-5; TRBD1 matches at 8 bases. TRBV6-7 is assigned to the ORF class and has an uncertain function. There are 19 residues in the CDR3. Germline trimming cut 8 bases from V and 0 bases from J; bases unmatched to any gene: 18. The CDR3 here is CASPSNGQGRLYSNQPQHF. For the CDR3, the DNA is TGTGCCAGCCCCTCTAACGGACAGGGACGGCTTTATAGCAATCAGCCCCAGCATTTT.

The rearrangement uses TRBV27 and TRBJ1-1; tentative D call: TRBD1 (6 bases). In germline, CDR1 is MNHEY, CDR2 SMNVEV (reference sequence). CDR3 length equals 15 residues. V lost 4 bases and J 1 base, leaving 13 bases between the germline ends. The CDR3: CASSSRTASNTEAFF. CDR3 DNA sequence: TGTGCCAGCAGTTCCCGGACAGCCTCGAACACTGAAGCTTTCTTT.

The V and J genes are TRBV27 and TRBJ1-3, with 9 bases that match TRBD1. V was pared by 1 base and J by 0 bases, with 4 bases of the junction left unmatched. This CDR3 contains 17 residues. Germline values: CDR1 MNHEY, CDR2 SMNVEV (reference sequence). The CDR3 reads CASSLLGQGASGNTIYF. CDR3 bases: TGTGCCAGCAGTTTATTGGGACAGGGTGCCTCTGGAAACACCATATATTTT.

The chain employs TRBV7-8 and TRBJ2-7; 8 bases agree with TRBD1. V trimming: 2 bases; J trimming: 1 base; junction bases outside the gene matches: 1. The CDR3 spans 14 residues. CDR1 SGHVS and CDR2 FQNEAQ come from the germline V gene. The DNA for the CDR3 is TGTGCCAGCAGCTTAACAGGGGGGTCCTACGAGCAGTACTTC. It is translated as CASSLTGGSYEQYF. The entire variable domain, with the rest obtained from reference TRBV7-8 and TRBJ2-7, is as follows: GAGVSQSPRYKVAKRGQDVALRCDPISGHVSLFWYQQALGQGPEFLTYFQNEAQLDKSGLPSDRFFAERPEGSVSTLKIQRTQQEDSAVYLCASSLTGGSYEQYFGPGTRLTVT.

This clone appeared once. The chain has TRBV30 and TRBJ1-5, with D unresolved. This CDR3 is built from 12 residues. The V end lost 4 bases, the J end lost 6 bases, and 10 bases lay between the germline ends. CDR1 GTSNPN and CDR2 SVGIG come from the germline V gene (reference sequence). The CDR3 loop reads CAWNVEGQPQHF. The DNA for the CDR3 is TGTGCCTGGAATGTAGAGGGTCAGCCCCAGCATTTT.

The chain joins TRBV18 to TRBJ2-3; tentative D call: TRBD2 (5 bases). Germline-derived CDR1 and CDR2 are KGHSH and LQKENI. The CDR3 is 16 residues long. V lost 0 bases and J 0 bases, leaving 10 bases between the germline ends. The CDR3 spells CASSPPDRTSTDTQYF. The CDR3 DNA sequence: TGTGCCAGCTCACCACCGGATCGGACTAGCACAGATACGCAGTATTTT. The variable domain in full, with the rest retrieved from reference TRBV18 and TRBJ2-3, is NAGVMQNPRHLVRRRGQEARLRCSPMKGHSHVYWYRQLPEEGLKFMVYLQKENIIDESGMPKERFSAEFPKEGPSILRIQQVVRGDSAAYFCASSPPDRTSTDTQYFGPGTRLTVL.

The rearrangement joins TRBV28 to TRBJ2-7; perhaps TRBD1 as D (6 bases). V shed 5 bases and J shed 7 bases, with 24 bases lying between them. Germline values: CDR1 MDHEN, CDR2 SYDVKM. The CDR3 has 16 amino acids. CDR3 DNA: TGTGCCAGCAGTCGGACCGGGACACAACAAAGGAAGGAGCAGTACTTC. Protein sequence: CASSRTGTQQRKEQYF.

This chain uses TRBV4-3 with TRBJ1-1; unclear D gene. V lost 1 base to trimming and J lost 1 base, with 4 bases between them. Germline CDR1 and CDR2: LGHNA and YSLEER. This CDR3 spans 13 amino acids. CDR3 loop: CASSQARNTEAFF. As DNA, the CDR3 is TGCGCCAGCAGCCAAGCTAGGAACACTGAAGCTTTCTTT.

The chain is built from TRBV28 and TRBJ2-2; D is perhaps TRBD1 (6 bases). The CDR3 covers 16 residues. Germline V gene sequence: CDR1 MDHEN, CDR2 SYDVKM. With 3 bases removed from V and 2 bases from J, the gap between germline ends came to 13 bases. The CDR3 bases are TGTGCCAGCAGTTTTCTCTCCGGGACAAACACCGGGGAGCTGTTTTTT. Protein product: CASSFLSGTNTGELFF. The full variable domain, with the rest looked up from reference TRBV28 and TRBJ2-2, is DVKVTQSSRYLVKRTGEKVFLECVQDMDHENMFWYRQDPGLGLRLIYFSYDVKMKEKGDIPEGYSVSREKKERFSLILESASTNQTSMYLCASSFLSGTNTGELFFGEGSRLTVL.

The rearrangement uses TRBV5-6 and TRBJ2-7; 9 bases agree with TRBD2. The germline gives CDR1 SGHDT, CDR2 YYEEEE. Germline trimming cut 3 bases from V and 0 bases from J; bases unmatched to any gene: 16. The CDR3 runs to 19 residues. The CDR3 here is CASSYRASGTVHPSYEQYF. The CDR3 DNA sequence: TGTGCCAGCAGCTACAGGGCTAGCGGGACGGTACACCCCTCCTACGAGCAGTACTTC.